This TCR beta chain comes out of a study of cytomegalovirus exposure and HLA in healthy donors. PCR used 60 Vbeta primers and 13 Jbeta primers. Some clones are missing from TCRdb's copy, which holds only in-frame ones; the method was immunoSEQ multiplex PCR. The sample lists tens of thousands of clones, approximately 75% seen once, with around 7.6% in the top ten. The donors (healthy individuals) were bone marrow donors. This clone came up a few times. The CDR3 is 15 amino acids. Germline lookup yields CDR1 SEHNR and CDR2 FQNEAQ (reference sequence). The ends were cut back, 3 bases at V and 0 bases at J, with 11 bases in the middle.

The source material was PBMCs. This rearrangement joins TRBV7-9 to TRBJ1-1, with D tentatively TRBD1 (5 bases). This clonotype was sampled from a man aged 55 to 69 in good health and CMV-seropositive. CDR3 region: CASSFGHFMNTEAFF. Here the CDR3 DNA reads TGTGCCAGCAGCTTCGGACACTTCATGAACACTGAAGCTTTCTTT.